Presented here are 12 T cell receptor beta chains from one specimen sequenced in a study of T-cell memory formation after mild COVID-19. Each CDR3 protein gets one entry after TCRdb re-called the 5' RACE reads with MiXCR. The sample holds 300,000 to 350,000 distinct CDR3 sequences; approximately 12% are singletons and the top ten take 20% to 25%. Sequenced sample: PBMCs or a T cell subset sorted from them (not recorded which). These receptors were taken from a man aged 18 to 29 who had mild COVID-19 (a few samples of this study predate the infection). Cell type and time point are not known.

This clonotype was observed a handful of times. This sequence joins TRBV9 and TRBJ1-3, with D unclear. The CDR3 length is 15 residues. Trimming took 0 bases from V and 1 from J, leaving 8 bases between them. Germline V gene data show CDR1 as SGDLS and CDR2 as YYNGEE. CDR3 amino acids: CASSVASGSGNTIYF. The CDR3 coding sequence is TGTGCCAGCAGCGTAGCTTCGGGGTCTGGAAACACCATATATTTT.

This clonotype occurred many times. The chain joins TRBV10-3 to TRBJ2-5; D unresolved. V lost 4 bases and J 2 bases, leaving 11 bases between the germline ends. CDR3 size: 14 residues. Germline CDR1 reads ENHRY; CDR2 reads SYGVKD. Here the CDR3 DNA reads TGTGCCATCAGTGCGTCCGGCAGGCAAGAGACCCAGTACTTC. It specifies CAISASGRQETQYF.

Ten or more counts support this clonotype. The chain combines TRBV7-9 with TRBJ1-5; D not certain. Trimming cost V 1 base and J 5 bases, with 6 bases left between them. Germline V gene sequence: CDR1 SEHNR, CDR2 FQNEAQ (reference sequence). This CDR3 has 13 amino acids. The CDR3 loop reads CASSLEVDQPQHF. Written as DNA, the CDR3 is TGTGCCAGCAGCTTAGAGGTGGATCAGCCCCAGCATTTT.

Only a few counts were recorded for this clonotype. The chain has TRBV7-2 and TRBJ2-7; perhaps TRBD2 as D (7 bases). The V and J ends lost 5 bases and 2 bases respectively, with 13 bases between them. The CDR3 covers 14 residues. Germline CDR1 and CDR2: SGHTA and FQGNSA. CDR3 residues: CASSAAGGPYEQYF. DNA of the CDR3: TGTGCCAGCAGCGCGGCCGGGGGGCCCTACGAGCAGTACTTC.

In nucleotides, the CDR3 is TGTGCCAGCAGCTTAGGGAGACAGGGGGATGGCTACACCTTC. Its protein is CASSLGRQGDGYTF. This chain links TRBV7-6 with TRBJ1-2, with 9 bases matching TRBD1. J lost 6 bases, V lost 1 base, and 3 bases had no gene match. The CDR3 covers 14 residues. The germline V gene has CDR1 SGHVS and CDR2 FNYEAQ.

This clonotype was seen more than once but under ten times. This chain links TRBV5-1 with TRBJ1-1; D may be TRBD1 (5 bases). Per germline, CDR1 SGHRS and CDR2 YFSETQ. V was cut by 2 bases and J by 7 bases, with 12 bases left in between. The CDR3 is 13 amino acids. CDR3 loop: CASSFGPGLEAFF. The CDR3 region has the DNA TGCGCCAGCAGCTTCGGACCGGGACTTGAAGCTTTCTTT.

The table lists this clonotype with many counts. The rearrangement links TRBV4-1 to TRBJ2-1; D is undetermined. Deletions cut 2 bases from V and 3 bases from J, with 8 bases between. The germline V gene has CDR1 MGHRA and CDR2 YSYEKL. The CDR3 totals 14 residues. The DNA for the CDR3 is TGCGCCAGCAGCCAACCTTTCGGCTACAATGAGCAGTTCTTC. Amino acid sequence: CASSQPFGYNEQFF.

As regards this clonotype: The junction shows a germline mismatch at one end, possibly a read error. The chain has TRBV7-2 and TRBJ1-3; the match to TRBD1 covers 7 bases. Germline assignment: CDR1 SGHTA and CDR2 FQGNSA. This CDR3 is 16 amino acids long. CDR3 protein: CASSPTGQSSGTTIYF. In DNA, the CDR3 is TGTGCCAGCAGCCCGACAGGGCAGAGCTCTGGAACCACCATATATTTT.

This clonotype was seen a few times. Written as DNA, the CDR3 is TGTGCCAGCAGCCCAATTCAGGCAGGGACTAGGAATGAGCAGTTCTTC. Translated: CASSPIQAGTRNEQFF. This chain uses TRBV7-2 with TRBJ2-1; 8 bases match TRBD2. Trimming cost V 5 bases and J 7 bases; bases outside gene matches: 13. The germline V gene has CDR1 SGHTA and CDR2 FQGNSA. This CDR3 has 16 residues. Full variable domain (rest looked up from reference TRBV7-2 and TRBJ2-1): GAGVSQSPSNKVTEKGKDVELRCDPISGHTALYWYRQSLGQGLEFLIYFQGNSAPDKSGLPSDRFSAERTGGSVSTLTIQRTQQEDSAVYLCASSPIQAGTRNEQFFGPGTRLTVL.

The rearrangement links TRBV20-1 to TRBJ2-3; the D is unclear. The V end was cut by 5 bases, the J end by 1 base, with 13 bases between. The CDR3 length is 14 residues. Germline CDR1 and CDR2: DFQATT and SNEGSKA (reference sequence). CDR3: CSADDMDRTDTQYF. CDR3 nucleotides: TGCAGTGCTGATGACATGGACCGCACAGATACGCAGTATTTT.

This chain connects TRBV9 to TRBJ2-2; 12 bases map to TRBD1. V lost 0 bases and J lost 4; bases outside the gene matches: 4. The length of the CDR3 is 17 residues. Germline V gives CDR1 SGDLS, CDR2 YYNGEE. CDR3: CASSVGGQGASTGELFF. DNA for the CDR3: TGTGCCAGCAGCGTAGGGGGACAGGGGGCCAGCACCGGGGAGCTGTTTTTT.

This chain uses TRBV7-6 with TRBJ2-7, with TRBD2 as a possible D gene (6 bases). CDR3 length equals 15 residues. V was clipped by 1 base and J by 4 bases, with 14 bases between them. CDR1 and CDR2 from the germline V gene are SGHVS and FNYEAQ. CDR3 DNA sequence: TGTGCCAGCAGCTTAGTTATCGGGGGTATGTACGAGCAGTACTTC. Translating gives CASSLVIGGMYEQYF.